This T cell receptor (beta chain) stems from a study of blood T cell repertoires in COVID-19. The CDR3 sequence is 18 residues long. The V and J ends lost 6 bases and 1 base respectively, with 24 bases between them. Per germline, CDR1 MDHEN and CDR2 SYDVKM. Method: immunoSEQ multiplex PCR; TCRdb's copy keeps in-frame clones and lacks some. The repertoire includes approximately 220,000 clones, 70% to 90% of them detected once, and 6% to 7.5% sits in the top ten. Across 24 US areas, participants ranged in age from roughly 18 to 95 years. The specimen was PBMCs or T cells enriched from blood (not recorded which). The chain uses TRBV28 and TRBJ2-5; possibly TRBD2 for D (5 bases). The receptor was isolated from a woman between 40 and 55 years old with acute COVID-19. Written as DNA, the CDR3 is TGTGCCAGCAGCTTGGTGGGGTCCGTGTGGGAGCGCCAAGAGACCCAGTACTTC. Protein: CASSLVGSVWERQETQYF.